The 26 T cell receptor beta chains below come from one sample, sequenced in a study of blood T cells in healthy people across ages. A J-beta primer mix and a sample-barcoded 5' primer were used in a second PCR of about 7 to 12 cycles. TCRdb reprocessed the 5' RACE reads via MiXCR and lists one record per CDR3 protein. The sample has roughly 500,000 distinct CDR3 sequences; 27% are singletons. Specimen: blood. These receptors came from a woman aged 70-85 years in good health.

The chain uses TRBV29-1 and TRBJ1-2; D ambiguous. Trimming shortened V by 6 bases and J by 8 bases, and 16 bases separated the two germline ends. Germline assignment: CDR1 SQVTM and CDR2 ANQGSEA. CDR3 size: 12 residues. CDR3 bases: TGCAGCGTGAGCGCTCGGGGTAAAGGCTACACCTTC. Translated: CSVSARGKGYTF.

The chain couples TRBV25-1 to TRBJ2-5; 8 positions match TRBD1. J lost 9 bases, V lost 3 bases, and 9 bases had no gene match. The CDR3 runs to 14 residues. Germline CDR1 and CDR2: MGHDK and SYGVNS. The CDR3 region is CASSEAGQGMAQYF. CDR3 DNA: TGTGCCAGCAGTGAGGCCGGACAGGGTATGGCCCAGTACTTC. The full variable domain, in which reference TRBV25-1 and TRBJ2-5 provide the parts outside the CDR3, is EADIYQTPRYLVIGTGKKITLECSQTMGHDKMYWYQQDPGMELHLIHYSYGVNSTEKGDLSSESTVSRIRTEHFPLTLESARPSHTSQYLCASSEAGQGMAQYFGPGTRLLVL.

V and J are TRBV12-3 or TRBV12-4 and TRBJ2-2; D perhaps matches TRBD2 (6 bases). This CDR3 region has 16 residues. V dropped 6 bases and J dropped 4 bases, with 18 bases sitting between them. DNA for the CDR3: TGTGCCAGCAGGGCGGGGCTAGCGATGAGCACCGGGGAGCTGTTTTTT. Protein product: CASRAGLAMSTGELFF.

The sample holds one count of this clonotype. The chain uses TRBV12-3 or TRBV12-4 and TRBJ1-2, with a weak D call TRBD1 (6 bases). This CDR3 is built from 11 residues. V lost 8 bases and J lost 8, with 12 bases in between. The CDR3 protein is CASRGLGGYTF. In nucleotides, the CDR3 is TGTGCCAGCCGGGGGCTGGGAGGCTACACCTTC.

This clonotype was found a few times. The rearrangement uses TRBV20-1 and TRBJ2-5, with a possible D match to TRBD2 (7 bases). The CDR3 covers 16 residues. The V end lost 6 bases, the J end lost 0 bases, and 20 bases lay between the germline ends. Germline CDR1 DFQATT, CDR2 SNEGSKA (reference sequence). The CDR3: CSAEPRGGVYQETQYF. CDR3 DNA sequence: TGCAGTGCAGAACCGAGGGGGGGCGTGTACCAAGAGACCCAGTACTTC.

This clonotype was counted between two and nine times. A single base separates this from a much larger clone, so it may be a read error. This chain uses TRBV7-2 with TRBJ2-2; D is uncertain. CDR1 is SGHTA and CDR2 is FQGNSA in the germline V gene. Trimming stripped 5 bases from V and 6 bases from J, with 19 bases between. The CDR3 spans 16 residues. CDR3 residues: CASSLWAIGYPGELFF. CDR3 bases: TGTGCCAGCAGCCTTTGGGCTATCGGGTATCCCGGGGAGCTGTTTTTT.

The gene calls are TRBV12-3 or TRBV12-4 and TRBJ2-7, with no clear D. Trimming took off 6 bases at V and 5 bases at J, with 8 bases between the two ends. The CDR3 loop spans 11 amino acids. As DNA, the CDR3 is TGTGCCAGCAGCCAGAGCGACGAGCAGTACTTC. Its translation: CASSQSDEQYF.

V is TRBV7-9 and J is TRBJ2-1; TRBD1 agrees at 9 bases. Germline loops: CDR1 SEHNR, CDR2 FQNEAQ (reference sequence). The CDR3 covers 15 residues. V lost 4 bases, J lost 4 bases, and 5 bases stayed unmatched. CDR3 nucleotide sequence: TGTGCCAGCAGCTACCGGGACAGGGCTTACAATGAGCAGTTCTTC. Its translation is CASSYRDRAYNEQFF. The variable domain in full, with the rest retrieved from reference TRBV7-9 and TRBJ2-1, is DTGVSQNPRHKITKRGQNVTFRCDPISEHNRLYWYRQTLGQGPEFLTYFQNEAQLEKSRLLSDRFSAERPKGSFSTLEIQRTEQGDSAMYLCASSYRDRAYNEQFFGPGTRLTVL.

V usage is TRBV12-3 or TRBV12-4 and J usage is TRBJ2-2; unclear D gene. With 2 bases removed from V and 1 base from J, the gap between germline ends came to 8 bases. The CDR3 loop spans 15 amino acids. CDR3 loop: CASSLNARNTGELFF. The CDR3 nucleotides are TGTGCCAGCAGTTTAAATGCGCGGAACACCGGGGAGCTGTTTTTT.

The J gene is TRBJ2-1, the V gene TRBV20-1, with D possibly TRBD2 on 7 matching bases. Germline V gene data show CDR1 as DFQATT and CDR2 as SNEGSKA (reference sequence). The V end lost 1 base, the J end lost 0 bases, and 13 bases lay between the germline ends. The CDR3 is made up of 16 amino acids. CDR3 sequence: CSARVRGARSYNEQFF. CDR3 nucleotides: TGCAGTGCTAGAGTCCGGGGGGCCCGCTCCTACAATGAGCAGTTCTTC.

There are a few counts of this clonotype. The genes are TRBV28 and TRBJ2-3, with TRBD2 identical over 9 bases. CDR1 MDHEN and CDR2 SYDVKM come from the germline V gene. V shed 6 bases and J 1 base; nucleotides not matched to a gene: 14. The CDR3 is 18 amino acids. The CDR3 loop reads CASRYRTSVGSGTDTQYF. In DNA form, the CDR3 reads TGTGCCAGCAGATATCGGACTAGCGTGGGTTCCGGCACAGATACGCAGTATTTT.

Only a few counts were recorded for this clonotype. The chain employs TRBV12-3 or TRBV12-4 and TRBJ1-2, with D uncertain. Trimming removed 5 bases from V and 3 bases from J, with 13 bases in between. This CDR3 has 14 amino acids. CDR3 loop: CASSVVTFDYGYTF. The DNA of the CDR3 is TGTGCCAGCAGTGTGGTTACCTTCGACTATGGCTACACCTTC.

This rearrangement joins TRBV6-5 to TRBJ1-3; no clear D gene. V was clipped by 2 bases and J by 4 bases, with 18 bases between them. The germline CDR1 and CDR2 sequences are MNHEY and SVGAGI. This CDR3 region has 17 residues. CDR3 region: CASSYGRRVSVGNTIYF. The DNA of the CDR3 is TGTGCCAGCAGTTACGGTCGCCGGGTATCGGTGGGAAACACCATATATTTT.

This clonotype appeared a few times. V is TRBV10-3 and J is TRBJ2-5; 10 bases are shared with TRBD2. V shed 8 bases, J shed 0 bases, and the junction held 6 bases outside the gene matches. The CDR3 length is 15 residues. CDR1 ENHRY and CDR2 SYGVKD come from the germline V gene. The CDR3 DNA sequence: TGTGCCATCCAAGCTAGCGGGGGACACCAAGAGACCCAGTACTTC. This gives the protein CAIQASGGHQETQYF.

The count of this clonotype is one. J is TRBJ2-7 and V is TRBV6-2 or TRBV6-3; tentative D call: TRBD2 (6 bases). V gave up 4 bases and J gave up 1 base, with 11 bases separating them. CDR3 length: 14 amino acids. Germline V gives CDR1 MNHEY, CDR2 SVGEGT. The CDR3 sequence is CASSSWTISYEQYF. The CDR3 nucleotides are TGTGCCAGCAGTTCCTGGACTATTTCCTACGAGCAGTACTTC.

This chain joins TRBV6-1 and TRBJ2-5, with a possible D match to TRBD1 (5 bases). The CDR3 runs to 18 residues. Germline lookup yields CDR1 MNHNS and CDR2 SASEGT. V dropped 4 bases and J dropped 2 bases, with 23 bases sitting between them. CDR3 residues: CASSVFGAPRGGQETQYF. Here the CDR3 DNA reads TGTGCCAGCAGTGTCTTTGGGGCACCTAGGGGTGGTCAAGAGACCCAGTACTTC.

This clonotype was found a few times. V gene TRBV7-2 combines with J gene TRBJ1-1; D gene unclear. Germline lookup yields CDR1 SGHTA and CDR2 FQGNSA. The length of the CDR3 is 14 residues. V gave up 5 bases and J gave up 6 bases, with 16 bases separating them. The chain's CDR3 is CASSLGHSSSEAFF. CDR3 bases: TGTGCCAGCAGCCTAGGTCACAGTAGTTCTGAAGCTTTCTTT.

The chain carries TRBV20-1 and TRBJ2-3; no clear D gene. This CDR3 spans 12 amino acids. Germline V gene sequence: CDR1 DFQATT, CDR2 SNEGSKA (reference sequence). V shed 3 bases and J shed 4 bases, with 8 bases lying between them. Written as DNA, the CDR3 is TGCAGTGCTAGGGCTAGACCAGATACGCAGTATTTT. Encoded protein: CSARARPDTQYF.

Only a few counts were recorded for this clonotype. V gene TRBV20-1 combines with J gene TRBJ1-3; TRBD1 matches at 11 bases. The CDR3 totals 14 residues. J was trimmed by 5 bases and V by 1 base; bases with no gene match: 1. The germline V gene has CDR1 DFQATT and CDR2 SNEGSKA (reference sequence). CDR3 in amino acids: CSARGTGGRNTIYF. The CDR3 DNA is TGCAGTGCTAGAGGGACAGGGGGCAGAAACACCATATATTTT.

The CDR3 coding sequence is TGTGCCAGCGGTAGAGCTAGCTCCTACAATGAGCAGTTCTTC. Amino acid sequence: CASGRASSYNEQFF. This chain uses TRBV7-3 with TRBJ2-5; D is uncertain. The better agreement between TRBJ2-1 and the DNA end casts doubt on the J call. CDR1 and CDR2 (germline): SGHTA, FQGTGA. The CDR3 is made up of 14 amino acids.

This clonotype was observed a few times. The chain uses TRBV24-1 and TRBJ2-4; D is possibly TRBD1 or TRBD2 (6 bases each). The CDR3 contains 14 residues. V was pared by 6 bases and J by 5 bases, with 13 bases between. The V gene's germline CDR1 is KGHDR and CDR2 SFDVKD. CDR3 in amino acids: CATSSGGQENIQYF. The CDR3 bases are TGTGCCACCAGTAGTGGGGGGCAGGAAAACATTCAGTACTTC.

The chain uses TRBV6-1 and TRBJ1-5; D gene uncertain. The CDR3 covers 13 residues. Deletions cut 7 bases from V and 0 bases from J, with 7 bases between. Germline lookup yields CDR1 MNHNS and CDR2 SASEGT. The DNA for the CDR3 is TGTGCCAGCAAGGCGCCTAGCAATCAGCCCCAGCATTTT. It is translated as CASKAPSNQPQHF.

The chain combines TRBV20-1 with TRBJ2-1, with D possibly being TRBD1 (5 bases). The CDR3 loop spans 15 amino acids. V lost 0 bases, J lost 2 bases, and 11 bases lay in between. Germline CDR1 reads DFQATT; CDR2 reads SNEGSKA (reference sequence). The CDR3 region has the DNA TGCAGTGCTAGAGATGTTAGGGGCCCCTACAATGAGCAGTTCTTC. This sequence encodes CSARDVRGPYNEQFF.

Ten or more counts support this clonotype. The chain is built from TRBV11-2 and TRBJ1-2; the match to TRBD1 covers 9 bases. Looked up from germline, CDR1 is SGHAT and CDR2 is FQNNGV. V was clipped by 3 bases and J by 5 bases; unmatched bases: 7. This CDR3 has 15 amino acids. CDR3 DNA: TGTGCCAGCAGCTTCACGACAGGGGGAGGTTATGGCTACACCTTC. This translates into CASSFTTGGGYGYTF.

The rearrangement uses TRBV27 and TRBJ1-1; D perhaps matches TRBD1 (5 bases). The CDR3 length is 18 residues. Germline assignment: CDR1 MNHEY and CDR2 SMNVEV (reference sequence). V lost 3 bases and J lost 8, with 28 bases in between. The CDR3 is CASSFGRGTPSRTTEAFF. CDR3 in DNA: TGTGCCAGCAGTTTTGGGCGGGGGACCCCCTCTCGCACTACCGAAGCTTTCTTT.

This chain connects TRBV7-2 to TRBJ2-4, with D perhaps assigned TRBD1 or TRBD2 (5 bases each). Germline values: CDR1 SGHTA, CDR2 FQGNSA. The CDR3 loop spans 14 amino acids. V lost 1 base to trimming and J lost 9 bases, with 13 bases between them. CDR3 nucleotides: TGTGCCAGCAGCTTAGAGAGGGGTGGGAGCATTCAGTACTTC. It is translated as CASSLERGGSIQYF.